This T cell receptor beta chain was found in a study of shared clonotypes between healthy human individuals. Study outcomes and limitations: Across subsets, estimated richness was generally greater for naive than for memory populations.

Germline V gene data show CDR1 as SQVTM and CDR2 as ANQGSEA. V gave up 0 bases and J gave up 6 bases, with 8 bases separating them. The CDR3 sequence is 12 residues long. Only in-frame clones appear in the TCRdb table, and some are missing; sequencing was by immunoSEQ multiplex PCR. The sample has about 120,000 clones, roughly two thirds seen once; the top ten hold roughly a quarter. A note on this clone: Its antigen is undetermined.

Those who donated, Caucasian adults without exception, all lived in Nashville, Tennessee. The CD8 memory sample joined CD45RO+ cells and CCR7-negative CD45RA+ cells. This receptor was taken from a woman in her twenties or thirties in good health. Sequencing was performed on memory CD8+ T cells sorted from blood. Specified subset: CD45RO+ cells pooled with CCR7-negative TemRA cells. The V gene is TRBV29-1, the J gene TRBJ1-2; a possible D gene is TRBD1 (5 bases). CDR3 amino acids: CSVEDLRDGYTF. In DNA, the CDR3 is TGCAGCGTTGAAGATCTCAGGGATGGCTACACCTTC.